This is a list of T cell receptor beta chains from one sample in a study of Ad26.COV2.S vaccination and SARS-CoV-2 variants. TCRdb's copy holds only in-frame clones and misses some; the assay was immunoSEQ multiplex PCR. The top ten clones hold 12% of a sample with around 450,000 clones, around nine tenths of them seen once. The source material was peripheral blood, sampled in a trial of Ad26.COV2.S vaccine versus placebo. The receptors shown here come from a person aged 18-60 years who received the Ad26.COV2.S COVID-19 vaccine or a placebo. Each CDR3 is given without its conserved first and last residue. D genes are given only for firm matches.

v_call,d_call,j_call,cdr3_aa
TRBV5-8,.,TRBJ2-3,ASSLWPSDSTDTQY
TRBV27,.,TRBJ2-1,ASSSTGQYNEQF
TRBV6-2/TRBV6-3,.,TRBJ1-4,ASSYFSGSRGEKLF
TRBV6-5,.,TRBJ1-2,ASKSTDNYGYT
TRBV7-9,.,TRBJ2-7,ASIPGGGYEQY
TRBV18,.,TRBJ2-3,ASSPSNTDTQY
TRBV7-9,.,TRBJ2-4,ASSSLDVQNIQY
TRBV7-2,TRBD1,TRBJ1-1,ASSLRQGSYGTEAF
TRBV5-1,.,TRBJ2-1,ASSLGLMNEQF
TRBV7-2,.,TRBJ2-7,ASSSRSGRSYEQY
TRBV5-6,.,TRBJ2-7,ASSLWRDILY
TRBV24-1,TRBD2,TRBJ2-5,ATSGSGTSGSHRGGVETQY
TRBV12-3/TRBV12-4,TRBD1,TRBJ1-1,ASVGQMNTEAF
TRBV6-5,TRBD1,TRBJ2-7,ASSYGGQGAYEQY
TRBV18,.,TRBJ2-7,ASSPGNPYEQY
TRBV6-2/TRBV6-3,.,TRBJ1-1,ASSSGLRAF
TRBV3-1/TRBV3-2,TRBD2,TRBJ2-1,ASSYLAGGPDPQF
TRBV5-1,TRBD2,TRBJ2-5,ASSFQRTSGRSRETQY
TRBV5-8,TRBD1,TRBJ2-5,ASSRTGERETQY
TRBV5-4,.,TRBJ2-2,ASSLERFGELF
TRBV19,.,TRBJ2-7,ASIATAPSYEQY
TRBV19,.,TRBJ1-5,ASRDRDGNQPQH
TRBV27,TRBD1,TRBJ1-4,ASSLQGANEKLF
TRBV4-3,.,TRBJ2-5,ASSQDSSFRETQY
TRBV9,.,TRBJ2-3,ASSVASNSDTQY
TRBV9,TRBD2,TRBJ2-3,ASSVDGLAGITDTQY
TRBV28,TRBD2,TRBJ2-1,ASSRTSSYNEQF
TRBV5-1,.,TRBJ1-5,ASSFQGNDQPQH
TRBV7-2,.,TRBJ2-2,ASSLVPRGAGELF
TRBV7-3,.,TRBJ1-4,ASSLGAGEKLF
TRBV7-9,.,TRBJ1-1,ASSSGTAGQAF
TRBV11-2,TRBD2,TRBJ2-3,ASSSIVGRVVDTQY
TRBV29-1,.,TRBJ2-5,SVSRDSRGETQY
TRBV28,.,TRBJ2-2,ASSPNGGSATGELF
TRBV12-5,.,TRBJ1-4,ASGLDGGKLF
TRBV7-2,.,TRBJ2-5,ASRGSPGVGETQY
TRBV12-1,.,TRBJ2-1,ASTVCETGGLSSYNEQF
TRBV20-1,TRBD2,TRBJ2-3,SASWGGPRTDTQY